This T cell receptor (beta chain) emerged from a study of CD8+ T cells in alopecia areata. General study findings and limits: Alopecia totalis/universalis scalp especially showed more expanded CD8+ clones than normal scalp.

Isolated RNA was reverse transcribed into cDNA used as the sequencing template. The protocol was immunoSEQ multiplex PCR, while the TCRdb copy is restricted to in-frame clones and leaves out a portion. In the table there are roughly 200,000 clones, almost 65% of which are singletons. Details on this clone: The target antigen is unknown.

After removal of 7 bases from V and 3 bases from J, the junction contained 5 bases not matched to a gene. Germline lookup yields CDR1 MNHNS and CDR2 SASEGT. CDR3 length: 13 residues. This rearrangement joins TRBV6-1 to TRBJ1-2; TRBD1 aligns across 7 bases. Source: CD4+ T cells sorted from blood, taken at week 0. This clonotype was sampled from a human donor with alopecia areata. CDR3 protein: CASTWDSDYGYTF. CDR3 DNA sequence: TGTGCCAGCACCTGGGACAGTGACTATGGCTACACCTTC.